The 28 T cell receptor beta chains below all came from one sample that was sequenced in a study of cytomegalovirus exposure and HLA in healthy donors. The PCR contained 60 Vbeta and 13 Jbeta primers. Profiled with immunoSEQ multiplex PCR; TCRdb holds only in-frame clones, not every one. Its table records about 74,000 clones. Source material: PBMCs. These TCRs come from a female donor in good health and CMV-seropositive.

The genes are TRBV6-5 and TRBJ1-3; 8 bases match TRBD1. Germline V lookup: CDR1 MNHEY, CDR2 SVGAGI. This CDR3 has 15 residues. Losses at the gene ends were 6 bases for V and 0 bases for J; bases not matched to a gene: 4. The CDR3 bases are TGTGCCAGCAGCCACGACAGGGGCTCTGGAAACACCATATATTTT. Translated, it gives CASSHDRGSGNTIYF.

The chain is built from TRBV5-4 and TRBJ2-2; possibly TRBD1 for D (5 bases). CDR1 is SGHNT and CDR2 is YYREEE in the germline V gene (reference sequence). This CDR3 spans 13 amino acids. Trimming left V 5 bases short and J 7 bases short, with 12 bases between. CDR3 in amino acids: CASRPRGHGELFF. The CDR3 coding sequence is TGTGCCAGCAGACCTAGGGGTCACGGGGAGCTGTTTTTT.

The rearrangement uses TRBV6-5 and TRBJ2-5; perhaps TRBD1 as D (6 bases). The J call could be wrong; TRBJ2-7 is a better fit for the DNA end. Germline CDR1 is MNHEY and CDR2 is SVGAGI. The length of the CDR3 is 15 residues. CDR3: CASSYDTGSGYEQYF. CDR3 sequence (DNA): TGTGCCAGCAGTTACGACACAGGGAGCGGCTACGAGCAGTACTTC.

The gene calls are TRBV10-3 and TRBJ2-2, with 8 bases that match TRBD2. Germline V gene data show CDR1 as ENHRY and CDR2 as SYGVKD. The junction had 16 bases not matched to a gene; V was cut back by 10 bases and J by 6 bases. CDR3 length equals 16 residues. This chain's CDR3 is CATAPGSGSTAGELFF. CDR3 bases: TGTGCCACAGCCCCAGGGAGCGGGAGTACGGCCGGGGAGCTGTTTTTT.

The chain recombines TRBV5-4 with TRBJ1-2; 9 bases agree with TRBD1. CDR3 length: 17 residues. After removal of 0 bases from V and 2 bases from J, the junction contained 8 bases not matched to a gene. Germline V gene data show CDR1 as SGHNT and CDR2 as YYREEE (reference sequence). The CDR3 DNA reads as TGTGCCAGCAGCTTGGGGACAGGGGAGCCGTTGAACTATGGCTACACCTTC. Translated, it gives CASSLGTGEPLNYGYTF.

The chain carries TRBV18 and TRBJ2-3, with 9 nucleotides matching TRBD1. Germline V gene data show CDR1 as KGHSH and CDR2 as LQKENI. The CDR3 totals 17 residues. J was trimmed by 6 bases and V by 0 bases; bases with no gene match: 10. The CDR3 region has the DNA TGTGCCAGCTCACCACCAACAGGGGGCTCGGGAGCTGATACGCAGTATTTT. Its translation is CASSPPTGGSGADTQYF.

The rearrangement joins TRBV4-3 to TRBJ2-1; 10 bases agree with TRBD2. Germline V gene lookup returns CDR1 LGHNA and CDR2 YSLEER. There are 16 residues in the CDR3. Germline trimming cut 1 base from V and 5 bases from J; bases unmatched to any gene: 5. The CDR3 spells CASSQVPSGGNNEQFF. The CDR3 bases are TGCGCCAGCAGCCAAGTGCCTAGCGGGGGAAACAATGAGCAGTTCTTC.

V and J are TRBV9 and TRBJ2-5, with 12 bases aligning to TRBD2. The length of the CDR3 is 15 residues. V lost 3 bases and J lost 5; bases outside the gene matches: 5. CDR1 and CDR2 (germline): SGDLS, YYNGEE. CDR3 sequence: CASSAGTSGLETQYF. DNA for the CDR3: TGTGCCAGCAGCGCCGGGACTAGCGGGCTCGAGACCCAGTACTTC. Full variable domain (remainder filled in from reference TRBV9 and TRBJ2-5): DSGVTQTPKHLITATGQRVTLRCSPRSGDLSVYWYQQSLDQGLQFLIQYYNGEERAKGNILERFSAQQFPDLHSELNLSSLELGDSALYFCASSAGTSGLETQYFGPGTRLLVL.

The chain carries TRBV7-2 and TRBJ1-1; D is unclear. In germline, CDR1 is SGHTA, CDR2 FQGNSA. The CDR3 sequence is 15 residues long. Deletions cut 5 bases from V and 1 base from J, with 14 bases between. The CDR3 bases are TGTGCCAGCAGCGCCCGAGAGGGAACGAACACTGAAGCTTTCTTT. Amino acids: CASSAREGTNTEAFF.

The rearrangement uses TRBV15 and TRBJ2-2; 8 bases line up with TRBD1. The ends lost 5 bases at V and 5 bases at J; junction bases unmatched: 4. Germline CDR1 LNHNV, CDR2 YYDKDF (reference sequence). CDR3 length: 14 residues. This CDR3 is CATSQGAGTGELFF. CDR3 bases: TGTGCCACCAGCCAGGGGGCGGGGACCGGGGAGCTGTTTTTT.

This sequence joins TRBV29-1 and TRBJ1-2, with TRBD1 matching over 7 bases. The CDR3 is 13 amino acids. V lost 6 bases and J lost 4; bases outside the gene matches: 8. CDR1 is SQVTM, CDR2 ANQGSEA, per germline. Written as DNA, the CDR3 is TGCAGCGTGGATCTCCGGGACAGCTATGGCTACACCTTC. This translates into CSVDLRDSYGYTF.

The rearrangement links TRBV28 to TRBJ1-2; 9 bases fit TRBD1. CDR3 length equals 14 residues. V shed 6 bases and J 9 bases; nucleotides not matched to a gene: 11. Looked up from germline, CDR1 is MDHEN and CDR2 is SYDVKM. The CDR3 sequence: CASSPTGGGRSYTF. The CDR3 bases are TGTGCCAGCAGCCCCACAGGGGGCGGGAGAAGCTACACCTTC.

A note on this clone: Other nucleotide sequences in the sample specify the same CDR3. The V gene is TRBV6-5, the J gene TRBJ1-6; 9 bases align to TRBD1. Germline CDR1 reads MNHEY; CDR2 reads SVGAGI. CDR3 size: 13 residues. After removal of 6 bases from V and 8 bases from J, the junction contained 2 bases not matched to a gene. Here the CDR3 reads CASSRQGDSPLHF. As DNA, the CDR3 is TGTGCCAGCAGCCGACAGGGGGATTCACCCCTCCACTTT.

The gene calls are TRBV6-6 and TRBJ1-2; weak D call: TRBD1 (6 bases). In germline, CDR1 is MNHNY, CDR2 SVGAGI (reference sequence). With 6 bases removed from V and 6 bases from J, the gap between germline ends came to 17 bases. The CDR3 contains 14 residues. Written as DNA, the CDR3 is TGTGCCAGCAGCCAACTTGGGACACGGCATGGCTACACCTTC. This encodes CASSQLGTRHGYTF.

The chain has TRBV30 and TRBJ1-2; 8 bases agree with TRBD1. CDR1 and CDR2 (germline): GTSNPN, SVGIG (reference sequence). With V trimmed by 7 bases and J by 4 bases, 8 bases remained unmatched. CDR3 size: 13 residues. The CDR3 reads CALGQGLFYGYTF. For the CDR3, the DNA is TGTGCCTTAGGACAGGGACTTTTCTATGGCTACACCTTC.

The chain is built from TRBV18 and TRBJ1-5; D not certain. The V gene lost 4 bases and the J gene lost 0 bases, with 10 bases spanning the gap. This CDR3 is 15 amino acids long. Germline loops: CDR1 KGHSH, CDR2 LQKENI. The CDR3 loop reads CASSLPGRSNQPQHF. In DNA, the CDR3 is TGTGCCAGCTCACTACCTGGCCGTAGCAATCAGCCCCAGCATTTT.

This chain connects TRBV18 to TRBJ1-1, with 7 bases aligning to TRBD1. The CDR3 spans 14 residues. CDR1 and CDR2 (germline): KGHSH, LQKENI. The junction had 2 bases not matched to a gene; V was cut back by 3 bases and J by 1 base. The CDR3 region is CASSPAGGNTEAFF. In nucleotides, the CDR3 is TGTGCCAGCTCACCGGCAGGGGGGAACACTGAAGCTTTCTTT.

The chain employs TRBV6-6 and TRBJ2-3; 9 nucleotides agree with TRBD2. J was trimmed by 1 base and V by 6 bases; bases with no gene match: 8. The CDR3 loop spans 16 amino acids. The V gene's germline CDR1 is MNHNY and CDR2 SVGAGI (reference sequence). The CDR3 sequence is CASSALRLAGTDTQYF. In nucleotides, the CDR3 is TGTGCCAGCAGCGCCCTAAGACTAGCGGGCACAGATACGCAGTATTTT.

V gene TRBV9 combines with J gene TRBJ2-1; 9 bases are a match to TRBD2. The CDR3 has 15 amino acids. Germline V CDR1 and CDR2: SGDLS, YYNGEE. J was trimmed by 6 bases and V by 4 bases; bases with no gene match: 8. The CDR3 spells CASSPGAGGFNEQFF. The CDR3 DNA reads TGTGCCAGCAGCCCAGGAGCGGGAGGTTTCAATGAGCAGTTCTTC. The whole variable domain, filled in from reference TRBV9 and TRBJ2-1, reads DSGVTQTPKHLITATGQRVTLRCSPRSGDLSVYWYQQSLDQGLQFLIQYYNGEERAKGNILERFSAQQFPDLHSELNLSSLELGDSALYFCASSPGAGGFNEQFFGPGTRLTVL.

V and J are TRBV29-1 and TRBJ2-1; TRBD2 agrees at 12 bases. The CDR3 spans 14 residues. Germline V gene lookup returns CDR1 SQVTM and CDR2 ANQGSEA. The V and J ends lost 7 bases and 5 bases, in that order; junction bases with no gene match: 6. The CDR3 nucleotides are TGCAGCGGAGCCCGACTAGCGGGAGACAATGAGCAGTTCTTC. Its protein is CSGARLAGDNEQFF.

The V call is TRBV18, the J call TRBJ1-2; 7 bases map to TRBD1. CDR3 length equals 15 residues. Per germline, CDR1 KGHSH and CDR2 LQKENI. The J segment lost 3 bases and the V segment lost 10 bases, leaving 14 bases of the junction unmatched. CDR3 coding DNA: TGTGCCACAACCAAAAACAGGGGTGGTGACTATGGCTACACCTTC. Protein sequence: CATTKNRGGDYGYTF.

The chain recombines TRBV5-6 with TRBJ2-3, with a tentative D call TRBD2 (7 bases). The V gene lost 0 bases and the J gene lost 4 bases, with 18 bases spanning the gap. The CDR3 is made up of 17 amino acids. In germline, CDR1 is SGHDT, CDR2 YYEEEE. CDR3 loop: CASSLGGGGMIADTQYF. The CDR3 nucleotides read TGTGCCAGCAGCTTGGGCGGGGGCGGGATGATCGCAGATACGCAGTATTTT.

On this clone: The junction departs from germline at one end; a sequencing error may be responsible. V is TRBV28 and J is TRBJ1-3; D perhaps matches TRBD1 (5 bases). This CDR3 is built from 13 residues. In germline, CDR1 is MDHEN, CDR2 SYDVKM. The CDR3 DNA is TGTGCCAGCAGTCCACCTCAGGGTAACCTTCCTCATTTT. Translation: CASSPPQGNLPHF.

The V and J genes are TRBV28 and TRBJ1-5; D is possibly TRBD1 (6 bases). This CDR3 has 14 residues. Germline CDR1 is MDHEN and CDR2 is SYDVKM. Trimming removed 6 bases from V and 4 bases from J, with 13 bases in between. The CDR3 reads CASRVTGPNQPQHF. In DNA form, the CDR3 reads TGTGCCAGCAGGGTAACAGGGCCGAATCAGCCCCAGCATTTT.

The gene calls are TRBV5-1 and TRBJ2-2, with 7 bases lining up with TRBD1. The length of the CDR3 is 16 residues. Germline lookup yields CDR1 SGHRS and CDR2 YFSETQ. Unmatched junction bases numbered 5, after V lost 2 bases and J lost 1 base. The CDR3 protein is CASSFRQGGNTGELFF. DNA for the CDR3: TGCGCCAGCAGCTTCCGACAGGGTGGGAACACCGGGGAGCTGTTTTTT.

The chain joins TRBV5-1 to TRBJ2-1; TRBD1 is a possible D gene (6 bases). Trimming shortened V by 4 bases and J by 3 bases, and 11 bases separated the two germline ends. The CDR3 runs 14 residues. Germline V CDR1 and CDR2: SGHRS, YFSETQ. The CDR3 spells CASSLGQNYNEQFF. The DNA of the CDR3 is TGCGCCAGCAGCCTCGGACAGAACTACAATGAGCAGTTCTTC.

The V call is TRBV27, the J call TRBJ2-2; D is perhaps TRBD2 (5 bases). Trimming removed 6 bases from V and 1 base from J, with 15 bases in between. CDR3 length: 16 residues. Germline loops: CDR1 MNHEY, CDR2 SMNVEV (reference sequence). Here the CDR3 reads CASRTASGGNTGELFF. The CDR3 DNA is TGTGCCAGCAGAACGGCGAGCGGAGGGAACACCGGGGAGCTGTTTTTT.

V gene TRBV27 combines with J gene TRBJ2-2; D unresolved. Germline V gene sequence: CDR1 MNHEY, CDR2 SMNVEV (reference sequence). CDR3 length: 15 residues. V shed 4 bases and J shed 6 bases, with 15 bases lying between them. The CDR3, as DNA: TGTGCCAGCAGTTCCCGACCGGCCAGGCCCGGGGAGCTGTTTTTT. It translates to CASSSRPARPGELFF.